The 11 T cell receptor beta chains given below trace back to one sample, sequenced in a study of T cell repertoires in cytomegalovirus infection. TCRdb passed the reads through MiXCR, listing each CDR3 protein once. Here the sample spans approximately 250,000 distinct CDR3 sequences, approximately 13% being singletons. The sequenced sample consisted of PBMCs. These TCRs come from a human donor in good health (CMV status not recorded). Some clones in this sample may be carry-over from other donors' samples.

This clonotype has at least ten counts. This sequence joins TRBV28 and TRBJ1-5; D remains unclear. Germline CDR1 reads MDHEN; CDR2 reads SYDVKM. This CDR3 spans 13 amino acids. V was shortened by 3 bases and J by 4 bases, with 7 bases between the two germline ends. The CDR3 sequence is CASSFAGNQPQHF. In DNA, the CDR3 is TGTGCCAGCAGTTTTGCAGGAAATCAGCCCCAGCATTTT.

The sample holds a few counts of this clonotype. The chain employs TRBV20-1 and TRBJ2-3; D might be TRBD2 (6 bases). This CDR3 has 14 amino acids. In germline, CDR1 is DFQATT, CDR2 SNEGSKA (reference sequence). V gave up 6 bases and J gave up 2 bases, with 15 bases separating them. The CDR3 DNA follows: TGCAGTGCCCCTCCGGGGGACCACACAGATACGCAGTATTTT. Its translation: CSAPPGDHTDTQYF.

This clonotype was observed a handful of times. This rearrangement joins TRBV19 to TRBJ1-2; 7 bases are shared with TRBD1. V shed 6 bases, J shed 8 bases, and the junction held 15 bases outside the gene matches. CDR1 and CDR2 (germline): LNHDA, SQIVND (reference sequence). This CDR3 has 15 amino acids. CDR3: CASSLGDSSFKGYTF. The DNA for the CDR3 is TGTGCCAGTAGCCTCGGGGACAGTTCCTTTAAGGGCTACACCTTC. The whole variable domain, filled in from reference TRBV19 and TRBJ1-2, reads DGGITQSPKYLFRKEGQNVTLSCEQNLNHDAMYWYRQDPGQGLRLIYYSQIVNDFQKGDIAEGYSVSREKKESFPLTVTSAQKNPTAFYLCASSLGDSSFKGYTFGSGTRLTVV.

At least ten counts were recorded for this clonotype. The V and J genes are TRBV6-2 or TRBV6-3 and TRBJ1-5; D call uncertain. V was cut by 5 bases and J by 3 bases, with 14 bases left in between. The germline V gene has CDR1 MNHEY and CDR2 SVGEGT. This CDR3 comprises 15 residues. The CDR3 sequence is CASSPRTKFNQPQHF. The CDR3, as DNA: TGTGCCAGCAGTCCCCGGACGAAATTCAATCAGCCCCAGCATTTT.

This clonotype was picked up many times. This chain connects TRBV7-2 to TRBJ2-2, with D uncertain. Germline V gene data show CDR1 as SGHTA and CDR2 as FQGNSA. V lost 0 bases, J lost 1 base, and 9 bases lay in between. CDR3 size: 16 residues. CDR3 in amino acids: CASSLAKPQNTGELFF. The CDR3 DNA is TGTGCCAGCAGCTTAGCGAAACCGCAGAACACCGGGGAGCTGTTTTTT.

This clonotype was observed a few times. This rearrangement joins TRBV10-3 to TRBJ1-1; D is possibly TRBD1 (5 bases). Germline CDR1 reads ENHRY; CDR2 reads SYGVKD. V shed 6 bases and J shed 7 bases, with 18 bases lying between them. The CDR3 is 14 amino acids. The CDR3 nucleotides read TGTGCCATCAGCGCCCTTGGTAGGCAGGGTGAAGCTTTCTTT. It yields the protein CAISALGRQGEAFF.

The chain employs TRBV7-3 and TRBJ2-7, with 8 bases lining up with TRBD1. Germline V gene data show CDR1 as SGHTA and CDR2 as FQGTGA. The CDR3 covers 14 residues. With V trimmed by 5 bases and J by 9 bases, 12 bases remained unmatched. CDR3 DNA: TGTGCCAGCAGCCCATCGACAGGGGCTACGATGCAGTACTTC. This encodes CASSPSTGATMQYF. Combining the CDR3 with reference TRBV7-3 and TRBJ2-7 gives the whole variable domain GAGVSQTPSNKVTEKGKYVELRCDPISGHTALYWYRQSLGQGPEFLIYFQGTGAADDSGLPNDRFFAVRPEGSVSTLKIQRTERGDSAVYLCASSPSTGATMQYFGPGTRLTVT.

This clonotype was detected many times. V and J are TRBV7-8 and TRBJ1-1, with 8 bases that match TRBD1. The CDR3 totals 14 residues. From germline, CDR1 is SGHVS and CDR2 FQNEAQ. V shed 5 bases, J shed 4 bases, and the junction held 6 bases outside the gene matches. The CDR3 region is CASSARDRFTEAFF. CDR3 nucleotide sequence: TGTGCCAGCAGCGCCCGGGACAGGTTCACTGAAGCTTTCTTT.

This clonotype was picked up many times. This chain links TRBV7-6 with TRBJ1-1; D gene ambiguous. Germline V gene sequence: CDR1 SGHVS, CDR2 FNYEAQ. This CDR3 has 18 amino acids. V was trimmed by 5 bases and J by 7 bases, leaving 29 bases between them. CDR3 protein: CASSLGPSLGEAGLEAFF. CDR3 in DNA: TGTGCCAGCAGCCTAGGGCCTTCATTAGGAGAGGCTGGGCTTGAAGCTTTCTTT. The full variable domain, with the rest looked up from reference TRBV7-6 and TRBJ1-1, is GAGVSQSPRYKVTKRGQDVALRCDPISGHVSLYWYRQALGQGPEFLTYFNYEAQQDKSGLPNDRFSAERPEGSISTLTIQRTEQRDSAMYRCASSLGPSLGEAGLEAFFGQGTRLTVV.

This clonotype was seen a handful of times. The V gene is TRBV29-1, the J gene TRBJ2-1, with D possibly TRBD1 on 6 matching bases. With 3 bases removed from V and 6 bases from J, the gap between germline ends came to 9 bases. CDR3 length equals 12 residues. CDR1 is SQVTM, CDR2 ANQGSEA, per germline. The CDR3 DNA reads TGCAGCGTTGACAGGGGTCGCAATGAGCAGTTCTTC. Its protein product is CSVDRGRNEQFF.

This clonotype was counted ten times or more. The chain combines TRBV20-1 with TRBJ2-3, with D perhaps matching TRBD1 (6 bases). The CDR3 length is 12 residues. V gave up 6 bases and J gave up 6 bases, with 13 bases separating them. Germline assignment: CDR1 DFQATT and CDR2 SNEGSKA (reference sequence). CDR3 sequence: CSARTVMDTQYF. The CDR3 DNA reads as TGCAGTGCCCGGACAGTCATGGATACGCAGTATTTT.